This TCR beta chain comes out of a study of cytomegalovirus exposure and HLA in healthy donors (dated by TCRdb to 2015 to 2018). Background for the entire study: In an earlier analysis of 587 of the donors, 276 Gb of sequence data and 100 million or so unique TCR beta sequences from about 180 million T cells were reported. Besides the first cohort of 500 to 700 subjects, a separate validation cohort made up of 120 different subjects was used. Rather than drawing on any new phenotypic data, the later analysis identified candidate immune exposures from TCR beta sequences and the way those sequences occurred across donors. Because of strong linkage in the cohort, five DR-DQ haplotypes were treated as single units for association and clustering. Typing coverage differed by locus: A, B, C, DRB1 and DQB1 were typed in roughly 629-640 donors, DQA1 in about 500, DPA1 in around 600, and DPB1 in 472. Of the roughly 400 genotyped donors, about 80% fell in the genetic ancestry cluster associated with self-reported Caucasian donors. High-throughput TCR immunosequencing, statistical association of individual TCRs with disease status, and machine learning were combined to predict cytomegalovirus infection status. Donor age, sex, ethnicity and CMV serostatus were compiled together with the repertoire data. Roughly 300 gigabases of sequencing data and tens of millions of unique TCR sequences were included in an early release covering under 650 HLA-typed donors. Both class I and class II loci were covered by HLA typing, at four-digit resolution. Using immunosequencing, the study profiled T cell repertoires from fewer than 850 subjects and related those repertoires to cytomegalovirus serostatus. The study aimed to test whether signatures of past pathogen exposure could be identified by cataloging public T cell receptors. An earlier analysis of 500 to 750 of the donors applied high-throughput TCR beta sequencing to assess whether each TCR beta V gene segment acted as functional or pseudogenic. Genome-wide SNP genotypes for about 60% of the roughly 700 donors were used in a later genetic analysis, which treated that subset as a discovery cohort. Among under 450 genotyped donors of the cohort, an average of around 240,000 unique TCR beta nucleotide sequences were sequenced per donor, roughly 18% of them non-productive. To study patterns of TCR occurrence, a later analysis re-analyzed previously published TCR beta repertoires from around 660 donors and added high-resolution HLA genotyping. All discovery cohort repertoires had been generated on a single sequencing platform. What the work shows at the level of the full study, not this receptor alone: At a false discovery rate of 0.05, a later analysis linked around 15,000 TCR beta sequences to specific HLA alleles. According to a later analysis, most CMV-associated TCR beta chains appeared to be HLA-restricted, and the HLA associations seemed to be driven largely by CMV exposure. Because HLA typing was missing for some donors at each locus, association tests included only the typed subset. In vitro tests confirmed that three of the cytomegalovirus-associated TCR beta chains recognize cytomegalovirus antigens. Cytomegalovirus status was reported to be diagnosed by the classifier with high specificity and sensitivity in both the original and validation cohorts. When HLA alleles, especially DR and DQ, strongly co-occurred, TCR associations were difficult to assign to individual alleles. Broadly in line with IMGT annotations, most TCR beta V segments showed up in productive rearrangements about 87% or about 30% of the time in an earlier analysis of approximately 640 of the donors. In a later genetic analysis, fewer N-insertions in productive TCRs were reported among donors in an Asian-associated ancestry cluster than the approximately 670-donor mean. A later analysis reported that several top co-occurrence clusters appeared linked to parvovirus B19, influenza, CMV and Epstein-Barr virus. Linkage disequilibrium might explain the correlated functional status among segregating V segments, but an unknown experimental factor could not be ruled out. V-gene and J-gene trimming of TCR beta chains was associated with a missense DCLRE1C variant in a later genetic analysis, and the association was replicated in an independent cohort. A group of highly shared sequence variants was considered likely to be a technical artifact of the sequencing pipeline. A further reported finding was that TCR beta sequences accurately predicted the HLA-A and HLA-B alleles for most subjects in the first cohort. This cohort had only TCR beta chains sequenced, and the lack of alpha or paired-chain data limited which features could be detected. The study listed around 160 TCR beta chains as associated with cytomegalovirus. Some IMGT-functional V segments, including TRBV6-2 and TRBV6-3, could not be distinguished by the 87-base-pair reads and were therefore excluded. CMV serostatus was the only immune exposure information available for the cohort. Presence/absence analyses assumed roughly uniform sequencing depth across donors, an assumption that may not hold. In a later analysis, HLA-associated TCR beta chains were found to be more clonally expanded and to have lower generation probabilities than equally common non-associated chains. According to the authors, the approach could potentially be generalized to other disease states and immunological phenotypes. In a later analysis, the rate of TCR association differed among HLA loci, with DRB1 alleles having the most associated TCRs and HLA-C alleles having the fewest. About 15 rarely observed V segments, including chromosome 9 orphons, were excluded from the earlier analysis of approximately 500 of the donors because counts were too low. Most TCR sequences were seen in very few donors, while some public TCRs were found in many individuals.

This clone was detected only a few times. The clone's antigen remains unknown. Within one base of it there is no much larger clone, and no base qualities were kept. The cohort was made up of approximately 670 healthy bone marrow donors. At the time of sampling, every cohort member was nominally healthy, though immune exposures that went unrecorded were likely present. The donor was CMV seronegative and was included in the group of over 300 seronegative cohort members. Each donor provided a peripheral blood sample, and peripheral blood mononuclear cells were used for TCR beta sequencing. Genomic DNA extraction from the blood cell samples was performed with the Qiagen DNeasy Blood Extraction Kit. Library prep was done by the immunoSEQ multiplex PCR assay. For the multiplex PCR, a mixture combining 60 forward primers for TCR Vbeta segments and 13 reverse primers for TCR Jbeta segments was used. Amplification of the CDR3 region of rearranged TCR beta genes was performed with a multiplex PCR assay on genomic DNA. Amplified TCR beta libraries were sequenced as 87-base-pair reads on the Illumina HiSeq System. For the original study's pipeline: In a later analysis, 70 million to 95 million unique TCR beta chains were counted across the 650 to 700 repertoires, and roughly 11 million of these chains were shared by at least two donors. To remove PCR and sequencing errors, raw reads were error-corrected and collapsed into unique sequences using a nearest-neighbor algorithm that merged closely related sequences. V, D and J gene segments were assigned by aligning CDR3 sequences to IMGT reference sequences. For a sequence to be retained, a match of at least six nucleotides to both a V gene segment and a J gene segment was required. Rearrangements were called productive when the CDR3 lacked stop codons and stayed in frame with V and J; all others were non-productive. CDR3 was defined according to IMGT convention as the region running from the second conserved V-encoded cysteine to the conserved J-encoded phenylalanine. The earlier analysis of approximately 590 of the donors excluded any sequence lacking an unambiguous match to a single V gene segment. An earlier analysis of roughly 590 of the donors called V segments functional above 56.7% productive rearrangements and segregating when the between-donor standard deviation exceeded 5%. A statistical classification framework was built for diagnosing cytomegalovirus status from the catalog of TCR beta chain sequences. In a later analysis, V and J genes were assigned by comparing TCR nucleotide sequences against IMGT/GENE-DB human TR gene sequences. In a later analysis, CDR3 sequences and most-parsimonious VDJ recombination scenarios were assigned using the TCRdist pipeline. In a later analysis, every TCR beta chain was defined by the combination of its CDR3 amino acid sequence and its V-gene family, and reads without a unique V-gene family were dropped. As a way to deal with suspected cross-contamination and a sequencing artifact, a later analysis dropped hundreds of nucleotide sequences that were highly shared and had low generation probability. A later analysis calculated a clonal expansion index for each public chain from normalized within-repertoire ranks of inferred template counts. A later analysis computed generation probabilities with a VDJ recombination model fitted to out-of-frame rearrangements, and checked the results against IGoR. In a later analysis, TCR-TCR, TCR-HLA and TCR-CMV co-occurrence was scored with hypergeometric tests, and a repertoire-size bias correction was applied to TCR pairs. False discovery rates were estimated in a later analysis by permuting HLA or CMV assignments 20 times. In a later analysis, co-occurring TCRs were grouped with DBSCAN, and TCRdist sequence similarity was added when clustering was performed within HLA-allele-positive subsets. Repertoires with fewer than 30,000 or more than 120,000 public chains were left out of co-occurrence clustering, as were about five repertoires with anomalous nucleotide sharing. Drawn from immuneACCESS, this table holds only the in-frame rearrangements with V and J called that TCRdb kept. Clones are partly lost; checked studies trace under half to an unresolved V gene and leave the rest unexplained. Clone size and the V and J calls come from that table; the DNA yielded D and trimming. The sample table records a few hundred thousand clones; about 93% of these occur just once. 1.7% of the sample is in the top ten clones.

In the germline V gene, CDR1 corresponds to MGHRA and CDR2 to YSYEKL. Reading from cysteine to phenylalanine, the CDR3 counts 14 amino acids. Here the CDR3 DNA is all that survives: 42 bases in frame from base 1. Relative to germline, V is missing 6 bases and J is missing 5 bases, with 9 bases of the junction outside any gene match. This receptor was obtained from a girl aged 2 to 9 in good health and CMV-seronegative. Sequenced material: PBMCs. The rearrangement joined TRBV4-1 to TRBJ2-5; the central 7 bases match TRBD2. The CDR3 in this case is CASRPRSGKETQYF. At the DNA level, the sequence is TGCGCCAGCAGACCAAGGAGCGGGAAGGAGACCCAGTACTTC.